The 16 T cell receptor beta chains presented below share a single source sample, sequenced in a study of blood T cell repertoires in COVID-19 (TCRdb year 2020). The protocol used for the library was the immunoSEQ multiplex PCR assay. Held by TCRdb, this immuneACCESS table contains in-frame sequences only and omits some clones. Under half of the omission traces to an unresolved V gene where checked; the cause of the rest is unknown. For this sample there are about 440,000 clones; about nine tenths appear just once. The ten largest clones capture approximately 0.55% of the sample. The material sequenced was PBMCs or T cells enriched from blood (not recorded which). All receptors come from a man younger than 35 who had recovered from COVID-19.

The chain joins TRBV11-3 to TRBJ1-5; TRBD1 matches at 10 bases. CDR1 SGHNT and CDR2 YENEEA come from the germline V gene. The CDR3 covers 18 residues. Trimming removed 2 bases from V and 6 bases from J; junction bases left unmatched: 13. CDR3 coding DNA: TGTGCCAGCAGCTTATTCCGGAGGGGACAGGGGATATTTCAGCCCCAGCATTTT. Translated, it gives CASSLFRRGQGIFQPQHF.

The rearrangement joins TRBV6-5 to TRBJ1-1; 8 bases align to TRBD1. CDR3 length: 15 amino acids. Germline CDR1 reads MNHEY; CDR2 reads SVGAGI. V was clipped by 7 bases and J by 4 bases; unmatched bases: 11. The CDR3 spells CASTGGKTGVTEAFF. CDR3 coding DNA: TGTGCCAGCACAGGGGGCAAAACCGGGGTCACTGAAGCTTTCTTT.

This clone appeared a single time. The CDR3 protein is CASSLPHTDTQYF. The CDR3 nucleotides read TGTGCCAGCAGTTTACCCCACACAGATACGCAGTATTTT. This chain connects TRBV27 to TRBJ2-3; D remains unclear. Trimming took off 2 bases at V and 2 bases at J, with 5 bases between the two ends. From germline, CDR1 is MNHEY and CDR2 SMNVEV (reference sequence). This CDR3 has 13 amino acids.

This rearrangement joins TRBV3-1 (or the pseudogene TRBV3-2) to TRBJ2-3; a weak D match, TRBD2 (5 bases). CDR1 is LGHDT and CDR2 is YNNKEL in the germline V gene (reference sequence). This CDR3 contains 16 residues. Trimming pared 4 bases from V and 5 bases from J, leaving 19 bases between. The CDR3 here is CASSLRDAGTRDTQYF. Here the CDR3 DNA reads TGTGCCAGCAGCCTCCGAGATGCGGGTACGAGAGATACGCAGTATTTT.

The CDR3 DNA follows: TGTGCCAGCAGCTTTGAGGGAGGAGATACGCAGTATTTT. Encoded protein: CASSFEGGDTQYF. The gene calls are TRBV7-3 and TRBJ2-3; tentative D call: TRBD2 (6 bases). This CDR3 comprises 13 residues. V was trimmed by 3 bases and J by 5 bases, leaving 9 bases between them. The germline CDR1 and CDR2 sequences are SGHTA and FQGTGA.

The gene calls are TRBV11-3 and TRBJ2-7; D is perhaps TRBD2 (5 bases). This CDR3 spans 13 amino acids. V dropped 4 bases and J dropped 2 bases, with 9 bases sitting between them. Germline V lookup: CDR1 SGHNT, CDR2 YENEEA. The CDR3 spells CASSSGNTYEQYF. DNA of the CDR3: TGTGCCAGCAGCTCCGGGAATACCTACGAGCAGTACTTC.

The chain joins TRBV18 to TRBJ1-1, with 9 positions matching TRBD1. Trimming took 5 bases from V and 11 from J; bases not matched to a gene: 3. Germline V gives CDR1 KGHSH, CDR2 LQKENI. The CDR3 runs to 11 residues. The CDR3: CASSSTGGAFF. CDR3 in DNA: TGTGCCAGCTCATCGACAGGGGGGGCTTTCTTT.

The J gene is TRBJ1-5, the V gene TRBV28; the D is unclear. The CDR3 has 14 amino acids. The germline gives CDR1 MDHEN, CDR2 SYDVKM. V lost 4 bases and J 3 bases, leaving 10 bases between the germline ends. The DNA for the CDR3 is TGTGCCAGCAGTTCGCGACGGGTCAATCAGCCCCAGCATTTT. Translation: CASSSRRVNQPQHF.

The chain recombines TRBV10-3 with TRBJ1-3, with no clear D. The V end was cut by 3 bases, the J end by 9 bases, with 12 bases between. This CDR3 is built from 13 residues. Germline V CDR1 and CDR2: ENHRY, SYGVKD. The CDR3 DNA reads TGTGCCATCAGTGAAGGACTGTTCGGCACCATATATTTT. It codes for CAISEGLFGTIYF.

The chain carries TRBV3-1 (or the pseudogene TRBV3-2) and TRBJ2-3, with no clear D. The germline V and J ends were trimmed by 1 base and 1 base, with 3 bases remaining between them. CDR3 size: 13 residues. Germline assignment: CDR1 LGHDT and CDR2 YNNKEL (reference sequence). CDR3 residues: CASSQAGTDTQYF. In nucleotides, the CDR3 is TGTGCCAGCAGCCAAGCAGGCACAGATACGCAGTATTTT.

The chain joins TRBV5-4 to TRBJ2-7; 7 bases match TRBD1. CDR1 and CDR2 from the germline V gene are SGHNT and YYREEE (reference sequence). Trimming took 5 bases from V and 0 from J; bases not matched to a gene: 2. The CDR3 is 13 residues long. The CDR3 region has the DNA TGTGCCAGCAGGGGACAGCTCTCCTACGAGCAGTACTTC. Its translation is CASRGQLSYEQYF.

The rearrangement links TRBV27 to TRBJ2-7; a possible D gene is TRBD2 (6 bases). There are 13 residues in the CDR3. In germline, CDR1 is MNHEY, CDR2 SMNVEV (reference sequence). The germline V and J ends were trimmed by 5 bases and 3 bases, with 11 bases remaining between them. The CDR3 DNA is TGTGCCAGCAGTCCGGGACTCAGCTACGAGCAGTACTTC. Protein: CASSPGLSYEQYF.

The chain is built from TRBV5-1 and TRBJ1-1; 11 bases match TRBD1. With V trimmed by 0 bases and J by 5 bases, 3 bases remained unmatched. This CDR3 region has 15 residues. CDR1 and CDR2 (germline): SGHRS, YFSETQ. The CDR3 region has the DNA TGCGCCAGCAGCTTGGTGGGACAGGGGGAAACTGAAGCTTTCTTT. This gives the protein CASSLVGQGETEAFF.

The genes are TRBV2 and TRBJ1-1; D ambiguous. V lost 9 bases, J lost 4 bases, and 6 bases lay in between. This CDR3 contains 10 residues. The germline V gene has CDR1 SNHLY and CDR2 FYNNEI. CDR3 protein: CASRITEAFF. CDR3 bases: TGTGCCAGTCGTATCACTGAAGCTTTCTTT.

The rearrangement links TRBV5-5 to TRBJ1-1, with 9 positions matching TRBD1. Germline V gene data show CDR1 as SGHKS and CDR2 as YYEKEE (reference sequence). V lost 4 bases, J lost 2 bases, and 9 bases stayed unmatched. This CDR3 is 16 amino acids long. CDR3 amino acids: CASSPYRGPPNTEAFF. The CDR3, as DNA: TGTGCCAGCAGCCCCTACAGGGGGCCCCCCAACACTGAAGCTTTCTTT.

The rearrangement joins TRBV6-5 to TRBJ2-6, with 7 bases aligning to TRBD1. This CDR3 region has 12 residues. V lost 8 bases, J lost 6 bases, and 1 base stayed unmatched. The V gene's germline CDR1 is MNHEY and CDR2 SVGAGI. The CDR3 protein is CASGQAANVLTF. The CDR3, as DNA: TGTGCCAGCGGACAGGCGGCCAACGTCCTGACTTTC.